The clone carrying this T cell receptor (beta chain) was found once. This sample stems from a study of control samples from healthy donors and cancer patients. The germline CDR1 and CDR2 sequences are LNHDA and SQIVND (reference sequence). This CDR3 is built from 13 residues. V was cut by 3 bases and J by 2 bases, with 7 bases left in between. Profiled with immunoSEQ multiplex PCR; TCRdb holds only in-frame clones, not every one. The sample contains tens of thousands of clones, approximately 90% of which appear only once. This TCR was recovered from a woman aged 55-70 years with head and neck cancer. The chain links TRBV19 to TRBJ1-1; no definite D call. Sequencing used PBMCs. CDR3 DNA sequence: TGTGCCAGTAGTATGAAAATCAACACTGAAGCTTTCTTT. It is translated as CASSMKINTEAFF. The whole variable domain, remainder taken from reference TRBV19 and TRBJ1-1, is DGGITQSPKYLFRKEGQNVTLSCEQNLNHDAMYWYRQDPGQGLRLIYYSQIVNDFQKGDIAEGYSVSREKKESFPLTVTSAQKNPTAFYLCASSMKINTEAFFGQGTRLTVV.